This paragraph covers one TCR beta chain sequence. What it binds is unknown. PCR primers comprised 60 Vbeta and 13 Jbeta primers. The data were produced by immunoSEQ multiplex PCR, yet TCRdb's version contains in-frame clones alone and is incomplete. This sample has over 110,000 clones; more than 75% occur once, and the top ten carry 5.5% to 7%. This sample is part of a study of cytomegalovirus exposure and HLA in healthy donors. Study conclusions and caveats: Among CMV-associated TCR beta chains, most appeared HLA-restricted in a later analysis.

The CDR3 is made up of 16 amino acids. The V and J ends lost 4 bases and 5 bases respectively, with 18 bases between them. Germline V gene data show CDR1 as LGHNT and CDR2 as FRNRAP. The chain recombines TRBV12-5 with TRBJ1-5; D not certain. The receptor's source is a woman aged 40 to 49 in good health and CMV-seropositive. The sample taken for sequencing was PBMCs. CDR3 in amino acids: CASGSLGGGLHQPQHF. CDR3 sequence (DNA): TGTGCTAGTGGTTCCCTCGGAGGCGGCCTACATCAGCCCCAGCATTTT.